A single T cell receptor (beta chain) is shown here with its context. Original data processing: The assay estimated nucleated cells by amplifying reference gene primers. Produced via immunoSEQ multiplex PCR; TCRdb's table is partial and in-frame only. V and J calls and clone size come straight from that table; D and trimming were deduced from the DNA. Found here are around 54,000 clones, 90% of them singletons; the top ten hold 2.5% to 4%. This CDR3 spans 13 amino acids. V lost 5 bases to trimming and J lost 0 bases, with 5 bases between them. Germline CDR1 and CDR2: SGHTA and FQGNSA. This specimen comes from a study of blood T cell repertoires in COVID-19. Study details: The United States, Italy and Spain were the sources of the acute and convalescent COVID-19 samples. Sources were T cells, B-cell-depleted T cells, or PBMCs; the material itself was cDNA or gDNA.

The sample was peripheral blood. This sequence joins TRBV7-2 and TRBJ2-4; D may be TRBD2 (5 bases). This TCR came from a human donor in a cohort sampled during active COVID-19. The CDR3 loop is CASSGLAKNIQYF. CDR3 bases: TGTGCCAGCAGCGGACTAGCCAAAAACATTCAGTACTTC.